Listed here are 4 T cell receptor beta chains from one sample, sequenced in a study of tumor and adjacent non-tumor tissue in lung cancer. A modified ARM-PCR protocol with three rounds of nested PCR amplified TCRbeta. In TCRdb, the multiplex PCR reads were re-called with MiXCR into one record per CDR3 protein. In the table there are 120,000 or so distinct CDR3 sequences, roughly 67% of which are singletons. This sample's RNA came from whole unsorted tissue. Sequenced material: lung tumor tissue. The receptors were sampled from a man aged 25 to 45 with non-small cell lung cancer.

In its sample, this clonotype was seen many times. V gene TRBV5-8 combines with J gene TRBJ1-1; D unresolved. The V gene's germline CDR1 is SGHTS and CDR2 YDEGEE. The CDR3 spans 14 residues. The V end was cut by 0 bases, the J end by 0 bases, with 6 bases between. The CDR3 protein is CASSLEQMNTEAFF. The CDR3 DNA sequence: TGTGCCAGCAGCTTGGAACAGATGAACACTGAAGCTTTCTTT.

Of note for this clonotype: This may come from a read error, since a much larger clone is one base off. The rearrangement links TRBV5-6 to TRBJ2-3; possible D gene TRBD2, 5 bases. The CDR3 is made up of 14 amino acids. The V and J ends lost 0 bases and 4 bases respectively, with 9 bases between them. Germline CDR1 reads SGHDT; CDR2 reads YYEEEE. CDR3 DNA: TGTGCCAGCAGCTTGGTGAGGGTGGCAGATACGCAGTATTTT. Translation: CASSLVRVADTQYF.

Note on this clonotype: Compared with germline, one end of the junction differs, possibly owing to a read error. J is TRBJ1-5 and V is TRBV7-8, with D perhaps TRBD1 (6 bases). This CDR3 region has 17 residues. From germline, CDR1 is SGHVS and CDR2 FQNEAQ. In DNA, the CDR3 is TGCGCCAGCAGCTTAGGGCAGGGGATAATGGGCAATCAGCCCCCGCATTTT. As protein: CASSLGQGIMGNQPPHF.

With respect to this clonotype: A much more abundant neighbour one base away suggests this may be a read error. CDR3 loop: CSVGGAGGNQPQHF. DNA of the CDR3: TGCAGCGTTGGTGGGGCAGGAGGCAATCAGCCCCAGCATTTT. This sequence joins TRBV29-1 and TRBJ1-5; tentatively, D is TRBD1 (5 bases). Trimming stripped 4 bases from V and 2 bases from J, with 12 bases between. Germline V CDR1 and CDR2: SQVTM, ANQGSEA. This CDR3 is built from 14 residues.